This T cell receptor (beta chain) was retrieved from a study of graft-versus-host responses after intestinal transplantation. Libraries were prepared by immunoSEQ multiplex PCR; TCRdb keeps only in-frame clonotypes and omits some of them. The data contain about 120,000 clones, 85% to 95% of them singletons. Concerning this clone: Antigen specificity is unknown.

The CDR3 is 17 amino acids. CDR1 and CDR2 from the germline V gene are SGDLS and YYNGEE. V was pared by 5 bases and J by 6 bases, with 16 bases of the junction left unmatched. The starting material was unstimulated CD8+ T cells sorted from spleen or lymph node cells, obtained before intestinal transplant. This rearrangement joins TRBV9 to TRBJ1-4; 7 bases agree with TRBD1. The sequence was collected from a human donor who received an intestinal transplant. The CDR3 DNA follows: TGTGCCAGCAGTGCCGTCGGGGTCGGGACAGTCGATGAAAAACTGTTTTTT. It encodes CASSAVGVGTVDEKLFF.